These 19 T cell receptor beta chains were sequenced from one sample in a study of OX40 agonist ivuxolimab in advanced cancers. The data were produced by immunoSEQ multiplex PCR, yet TCRdb's version contains in-frame clones alone and is incomplete. The repertoire has 50,000 to 65,000 clones, 81% of them found once; the top ten carry approximately 1%. The source material was CD4+ or CD8+ T cells sorted from blood, sampled in a trial of the OX40 agonist ivuxolimab. These receptors originate from an adult with an advanced solid tumor such as melanoma, head and neck, liver or kidney cancer.

The V and J genes are TRBV29-1 and TRBJ2-5; the D gene is possibly TRBD2 (5 bases). Trimming pared 4 bases from V and 5 bases from J, leaving 14 bases between. The CDR3 has 13 residues. Per the germline V gene, CDR1 is SQVTM and CDR2 is ANQGSEA. CDR3 DNA sequence: TGCAGCGTTGCCTACCGTCGAGGGGAGACCCAGTACTTC. This encodes CSVAYRRGETQYF.

This rearrangement joins TRBV18 to TRBJ1-1, with 8 bases that match TRBD1. Germline V CDR1 and CDR2: KGHSH, LQKENI. The CDR3 runs 15 residues. V lost 3 bases to trimming and J lost 1 base; unmatched junction nucleotides: 4. The CDR3 protein is CASSPLDRANTEAFF. DNA for the CDR3: TGTGCCAGCTCACCCCTGGACAGGGCGAACACTGAAGCTTTCTTT.

The chain combines TRBV10-3 with TRBJ1-4; D not resolved. V was cut by 4 bases and J by 3 bases, with 18 bases left in between. Germline V gene data show CDR1 as ENHRY and CDR2 as SYGVKD. CDR3 length equals 17 residues. The CDR3 reads CAISGPERETANEKLFF. CDR3 coding DNA: TGTGCCATCAGTGGTCCTGAAAGGGAAACGGCTAATGAAAAACTGTTTTTT.

The chain couples TRBV4-1 to TRBJ2-5; no reliable D call. Germline CDR1 reads MGHRA; CDR2 reads YSYEKL. V shed 0 bases and J shed 4 bases, with 12 bases lying between them. The CDR3 sequence is 15 residues long. CDR3 sequence (DNA): TGCGCCAGCAGCCAAGATGTTAGGTCTCGAGAGACCCAGTACTTC. Translating gives CASSQDVRSRETQYF.

In its sample, this clone was seen a few times. The rearrangement links TRBV7-2 to TRBJ2-5, with 9 bases that match TRBD1. V gave up 1 base and J gave up 5 bases; unmatched junction bases: 8. This CDR3 spans 16 amino acids. Germline lookup yields CDR1 SGHTA and CDR2 FQGNSA. CDR3 bases: TGTGCCAGCAGCTTAGGCCCCGGGACAGGGCAGGAGACCCAGTACTTC. Encoded protein: CASSLGPGTGQETQYF.

J is TRBJ2-7 and V is TRBV9; either TRBD1 or TRBD2 may supply D (5 bases each). The CDR3 covers 15 residues. With 4 bases removed from V and 0 bases from J, the gap between germline ends came to 14 bases. Germline V CDR1 and CDR2: SGDLS, YYNGEE. CDR3 DNA sequence: TGTGCCAGCAGCTGGGGACCATCGAGCTCCTACGAGCAGTACTTC. Translating it yields CASSWGPSSSYEQYF.

This chain uses TRBV6-1 with TRBJ2-7, with D tentatively TRBD1 or TRBD2 (5 bases each). V lost 8 bases and J lost 3, with 11 bases in between. CDR3 length: 12 amino acids. The germline V gene encodes CDR1 MNHNS and CDR2 SASEGT. The CDR3: CASGDLGYEQYF. The DNA for the CDR3 is TGTGCCAGCGGGGACCTGGGCTACGAGCAGTACTTC.

This clone was seen a handful of times. This chain uses TRBV5-1 with TRBJ2-2; possibly TRBD2 for D (7 bases). The CDR3 contains 16 residues. Germline loops: CDR1 SGHRS, CDR2 YFSETQ. V lost 3 bases to trimming and J lost 6 bases, with 18 bases between them. CDR3 region: CASSSGQGGGAGELFF. The CDR3 region has the DNA TGCGCCAGCAGCTCCGGCCAAGGAGGGGGGGCCGGGGAGCTGTTTTTT. The full variable domain, its missing parts supplied by reference TRBV5-1 and TRBJ2-2, is KAGVTQTPRYLIKTRGQQVTLSCSPISGHRSVSWYQQTPGQGLQFLFEYFSETQRNKGNFPGRFSGRQFSNSRSEMNVSTLELGDSALYLCASSSGQGGGAGELFFGEGSRLTVL.

V is TRBV30 and J is TRBJ1-2; D gene unclear. This CDR3 region has 10 residues. In germline, CDR1 is GTSNPN, CDR2 SVGIG (reference sequence). Trimming took off 5 bases at V and 7 bases at J, with 8 bases between the two ends. CDR3 nucleotides: TGTGCCTGGGGCCCGGGTGGCTACACCTTC. This codes for CAWGPGGYTF.

The chain links TRBV19 to TRBJ2-5; D remains unclear. Germline CDR1 reads LNHDA; CDR2 reads SQIVND (reference sequence). V was clipped by 3 bases and J by 7 bases, with 6 bases between them. CDR3 length equals 11 residues. In DNA form, the CDR3 reads TGTGCCAGTAGTATCCCCGGGACCCAGTACTTC. Translation: CASSIPGTQYF.

The chain couples TRBV30 to TRBJ1-2, with D possibly being TRBD1 (6 bases). Trimming removed 0 bases from V and 7 bases from J, with 15 bases in between. Germline CDR1 is GTSNPN and CDR2 is SVGIG (reference sequence). This CDR3 spans 14 amino acids. The CDR3 DNA follows: TGTGCCTGGAGTGTCGCCAGGGGATTGAGTGGCTACACCTTC. Its protein product is CAWSVARGLSGYTF.

The genes are TRBV7-2 and TRBJ2-3; D tentatively fits TRBD1 or TRBD2 (5 bases each). Germline CDR1 is SGHTA and CDR2 is FQGNSA. The V end lost 0 bases, the J end lost 1 base, and 8 bases lay between the germline ends. The CDR3 contains 15 residues. The CDR3: CASSLAGARTDTQYF. The CDR3 bases are TGTGCCAGCAGCTTAGCCGGGGCCCGCACAGATACGCAGTATTTT.

The rearrangement uses TRBV7-9 and TRBJ2-7; D is possibly TRBD1 (5 bases). The germline V gene encodes CDR1 SEHNR and CDR2 FQNEAQ (reference sequence). V lost 1 base, J lost 0 bases, and 10 bases lay in between. CDR3 length: 15 residues. The CDR3 DNA is TGTGCCAGCAGCTTAGACGCAGGGCTCTCCTACGAGCAGTACTTC. Translating gives CASSLDAGLSYEQYF.

This chain's CDR3 is CASSPRGGTQNTEAFF. In DNA form, the CDR3 reads TGTGCCAGCAGCCCGAGGGGCGGGACCCAAAACACTGAAGCTTTCTTT. V and J are TRBV7-3 and TRBJ1-1; maybe TRBD1 (5 bases). Germline CDR1 and CDR2: SGHTA and FQGTGA. This CDR3 is 16 amino acids long. V lost 5 bases, J lost 2 bases, and 18 bases lay in between.

V is TRBV5-5 and J is TRBJ1-5; 9 positions match TRBD1. Germline-derived CDR1 and CDR2 are SGHKS and YYEKEE (reference sequence). CDR3 length equals 15 residues. The V and J ends lost 0 bases and 7 bases, in that order; junction bases with no gene match: 5. CDR3 protein: CASSLEGTGWQPQHF. CDR3 sequence (DNA): TGTGCCAGCAGCTTGGAGGGGACAGGGTGGCAGCCCCAGCATTTT.

This clone was found once. This same CDR3 is encoded by further DNA sequences in the sample. V gene TRBV5-1 combines with J gene TRBJ2-3, with D perhaps TRBD2 (5 bases). The V and J ends lost 1 base and 6 bases respectively, with 12 bases between them. The length of the CDR3 is 14 residues. Germline V gene data show CDR1 as SGHRS and CDR2 as YFSETQ. The CDR3 DNA follows: TGCGCCAGCAGCTTGAGTTCAGGCGGGGATACGCAGTATTTT. Protein product: CASSLSSGGDTQYF. The full variable domain, completed using reference TRBV5-1 and TRBJ2-3, is KAGVTQTPRYLIKTRGQQVTLSCSPISGHRSVSWYQQTPGQGLQFLFEYFSETQRNKGNFPGRFSGRQFSNSRSEMNVSTLELGDSALYLCASSLSSGGDTQYFGPGTRLTVL.

Only one count was recorded for this clone. The V gene is TRBV6-5, the J gene TRBJ1-2; D is possibly TRBD1 (6 bases). Looked up from germline, CDR1 is MNHEY and CDR2 is SVGAGI. The V end lost 6 bases, the J end lost 12 bases, and 17 bases lay between the germline ends. The CDR3 is 12 residues long. The CDR3 nucleotides read TGTGCCAGCAGCAACGCGAGGGGGGCCCACACCTTC. Its protein product is CASSNARGAHTF.

The rearrangement uses TRBV19 and TRBJ2-3; TRBD2 matches at 14 bases. Germline V gene data show CDR1 as LNHDA and CDR2 as SQIVND (reference sequence). The V and J ends lost 6 bases and 6 bases, in that order; junction bases with no gene match: 8. The CDR3 runs to 16 residues. CDR3 DNA sequence: TGTGCCAGTAGCGTGACTAGCGGGGGGGCCCAGGATACGCAGTATTTT. Amino acids: CASSVTSGGAQDTQYF.

This clone was seen a handful of times. The V gene is TRBV28, the J gene TRBJ1-6, with D hard to call. V lost 6 bases and J lost 8, with 11 bases in between. In germline, CDR1 is MDHEN, CDR2 SYDVKM. This CDR3 region has 13 residues. The CDR3 sequence: CASSLTTHSPLHF. The CDR3 DNA reads TGTGCCAGCAGCCTGACGACCCATTCACCCCTCCACTTT.